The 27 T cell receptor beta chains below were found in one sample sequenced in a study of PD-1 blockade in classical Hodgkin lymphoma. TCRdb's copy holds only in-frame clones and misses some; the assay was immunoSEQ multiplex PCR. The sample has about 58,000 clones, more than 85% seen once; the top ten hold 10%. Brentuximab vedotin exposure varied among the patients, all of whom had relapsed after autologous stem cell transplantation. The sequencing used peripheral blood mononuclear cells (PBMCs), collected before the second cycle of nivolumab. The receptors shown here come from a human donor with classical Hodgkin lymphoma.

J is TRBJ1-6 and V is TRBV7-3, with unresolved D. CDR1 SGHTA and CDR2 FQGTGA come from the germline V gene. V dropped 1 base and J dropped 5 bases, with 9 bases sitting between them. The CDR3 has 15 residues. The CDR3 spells CASSLRRVHNSPLHF. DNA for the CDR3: TGTGCCAGCAGCTTAAGGAGGGTCCATAATTCACCCCTCCACTTT.

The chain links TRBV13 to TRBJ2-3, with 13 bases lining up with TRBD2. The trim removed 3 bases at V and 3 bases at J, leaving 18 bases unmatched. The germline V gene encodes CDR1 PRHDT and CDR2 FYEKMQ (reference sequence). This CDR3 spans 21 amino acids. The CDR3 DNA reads TGTGCCAGCAGCTTTTTTGTGTCCTGGGGACTAGCGGGGAACCATACAGATACGCAGTATTTT. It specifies CASSFFVSWGLAGNHTDTQYF.

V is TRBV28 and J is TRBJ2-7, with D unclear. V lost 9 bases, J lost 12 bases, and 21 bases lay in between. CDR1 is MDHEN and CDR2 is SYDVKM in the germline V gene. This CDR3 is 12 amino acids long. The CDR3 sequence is CASLPPREGLYF. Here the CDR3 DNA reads TGTGCCAGTCTCCCCCCAAGAGAAGGGTTGTACTTC.

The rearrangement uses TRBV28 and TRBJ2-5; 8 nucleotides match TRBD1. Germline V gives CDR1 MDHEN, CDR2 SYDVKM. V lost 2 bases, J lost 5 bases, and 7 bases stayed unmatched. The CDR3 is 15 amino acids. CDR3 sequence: CASSLLDRGEETQYF. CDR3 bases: TGTGCCAGCAGTTTACTCGACAGGGGCGAGGAGACCCAGTACTTC.

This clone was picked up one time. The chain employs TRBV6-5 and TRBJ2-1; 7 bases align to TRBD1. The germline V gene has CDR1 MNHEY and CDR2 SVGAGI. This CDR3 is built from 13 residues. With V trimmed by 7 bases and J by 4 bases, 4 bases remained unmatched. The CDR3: CASKGRGYNEQFF. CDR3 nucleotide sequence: TGTGCCAGCAAAGGCAGGGGGTACAATGAGCAGTTCTTC.

The CDR3 loop reads CASSVDNRPFYGYTF. The CDR3 nucleotides are TGTGCCAGCAGCGTAGACAACAGACCCTTCTATGGCTACACCTTC. The chain combines TRBV9 with TRBJ1-2; no reliable D call. V lost 0 bases to trimming and J lost 4 bases, with 13 bases between them. Germline loops: CDR1 SGDLS, CDR2 YYNGEE. The CDR3 is made up of 15 amino acids.

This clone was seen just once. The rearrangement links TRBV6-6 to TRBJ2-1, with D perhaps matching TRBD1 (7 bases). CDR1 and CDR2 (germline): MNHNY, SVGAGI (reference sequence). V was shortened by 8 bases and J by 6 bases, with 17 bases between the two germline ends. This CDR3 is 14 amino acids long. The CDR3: CASLTTGRSNEQFF. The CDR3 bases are TGTGCCAGCCTAACGACAGGGAGGTCCAATGAGCAGTTCTTC.

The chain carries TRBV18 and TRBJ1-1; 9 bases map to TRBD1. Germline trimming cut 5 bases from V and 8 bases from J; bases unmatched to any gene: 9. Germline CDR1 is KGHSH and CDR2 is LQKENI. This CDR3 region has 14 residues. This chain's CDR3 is CASSVRDRAGEAFF. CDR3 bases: TGTGCCAGCTCAGTCAGGGACAGGGCGGGAGAAGCTTTCTTT.

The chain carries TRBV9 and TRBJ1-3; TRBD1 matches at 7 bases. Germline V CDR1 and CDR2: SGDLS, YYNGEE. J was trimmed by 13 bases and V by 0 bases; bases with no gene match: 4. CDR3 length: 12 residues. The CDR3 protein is CASSVDDRVIYF. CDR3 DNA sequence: TGTGCCAGCAGCGTAGACGACAGGGTAATATATTTT.

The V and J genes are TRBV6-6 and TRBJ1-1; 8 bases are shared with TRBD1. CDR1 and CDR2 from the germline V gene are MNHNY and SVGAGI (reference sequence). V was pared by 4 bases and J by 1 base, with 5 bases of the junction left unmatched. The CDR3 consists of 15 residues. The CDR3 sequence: CASSFQDRGNTEAFF. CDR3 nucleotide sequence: TGTGCCAGCAGTTTCCAAGACAGGGGGAACACTGAAGCTTTCTTT.

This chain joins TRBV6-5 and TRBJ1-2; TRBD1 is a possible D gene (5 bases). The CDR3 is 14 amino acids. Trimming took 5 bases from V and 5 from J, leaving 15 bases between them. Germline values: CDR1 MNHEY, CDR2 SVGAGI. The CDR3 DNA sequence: TGTGCCAGCAGTACTGAAGACAGAGGGTATGGCTACACCTTC. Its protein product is CASSTEDRGYGYTF.

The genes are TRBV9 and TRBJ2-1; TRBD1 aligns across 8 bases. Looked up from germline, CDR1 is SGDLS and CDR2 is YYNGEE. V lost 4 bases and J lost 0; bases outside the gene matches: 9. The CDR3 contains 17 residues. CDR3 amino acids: CASSPGTGDPSYNEQFF. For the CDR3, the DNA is TGTGCCAGCAGCCCCGGGACAGGAGATCCCTCCTACAATGAGCAGTTCTTC.

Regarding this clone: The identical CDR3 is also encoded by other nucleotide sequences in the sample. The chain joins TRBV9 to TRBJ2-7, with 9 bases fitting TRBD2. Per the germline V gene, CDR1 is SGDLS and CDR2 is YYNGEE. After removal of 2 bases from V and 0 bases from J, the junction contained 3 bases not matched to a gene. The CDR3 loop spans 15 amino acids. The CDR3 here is CASSVGGRDSYEQYF. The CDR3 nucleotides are TGTGCCAGCAGCGTTGGCGGGAGGGACTCCTACGAGCAGTACTTC. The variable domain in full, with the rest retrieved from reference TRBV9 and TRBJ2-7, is DSGVTQTPKHLITATGQRVTLRCSPRSGDLSVYWYQQSLDQGLQFLIQYYNGEERAKGNILERFSAQQFPDLHSELNLSSLELGDSALYFCASSVGGRDSYEQYFGPGTRLTVT.

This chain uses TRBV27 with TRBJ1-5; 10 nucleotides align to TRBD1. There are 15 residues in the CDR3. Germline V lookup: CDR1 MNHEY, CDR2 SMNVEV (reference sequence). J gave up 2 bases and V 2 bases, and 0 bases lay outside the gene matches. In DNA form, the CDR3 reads TGTGCCAGCAGTTTAGGGACAGGGGGCAATCAGCCCCAGCATTTT. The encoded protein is CASSLGTGGNQPQHF.

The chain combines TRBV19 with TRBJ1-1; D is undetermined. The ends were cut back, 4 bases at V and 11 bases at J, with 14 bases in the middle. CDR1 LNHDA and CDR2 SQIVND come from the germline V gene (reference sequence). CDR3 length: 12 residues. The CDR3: CASSNVPGRAFF. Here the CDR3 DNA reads TGTGCCAGTAGTAATGTTCCCGGGCGGGCTTTCTTT.

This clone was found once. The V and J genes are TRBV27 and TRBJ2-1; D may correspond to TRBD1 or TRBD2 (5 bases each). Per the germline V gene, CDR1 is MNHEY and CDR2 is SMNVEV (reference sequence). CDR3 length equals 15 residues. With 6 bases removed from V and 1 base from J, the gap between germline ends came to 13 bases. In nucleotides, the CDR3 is TGTGCCAGCAGGGGGGAAATTCGGTCCTACAATGAGCAGTTCTTC. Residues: CASRGEIRSYNEQFF.

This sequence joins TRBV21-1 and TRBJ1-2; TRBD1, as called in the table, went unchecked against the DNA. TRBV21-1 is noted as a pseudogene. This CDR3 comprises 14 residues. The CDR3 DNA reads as TGTGCCAGCAGTCCTCGGCCCCGACAAGATGGCTACACCTTC. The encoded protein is CASSPRPRQDGYTF.

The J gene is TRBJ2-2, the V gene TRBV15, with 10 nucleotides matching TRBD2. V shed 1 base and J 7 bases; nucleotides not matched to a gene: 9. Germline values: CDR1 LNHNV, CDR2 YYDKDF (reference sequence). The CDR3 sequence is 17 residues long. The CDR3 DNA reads TGTGCCACCAGCAGAGGAAATCTAGCGGGAGTTGGCGGGGAGCTGTTTTTT. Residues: CATSRGNLAGVGGELFF.

CDR3 DNA: TGTGCCAGTAGTATACTAGCGGGAGGGCCCTCTGGAGATACGCAGTATTTT. Protein sequence: CASSILAGGPSGDTQYF. The chain is built from TRBV19 and TRBJ2-3, with 12 bases matching TRBD2. J gave up 5 bases and V 2 bases, and 8 bases lay outside the gene matches. Germline CDR1 and CDR2: LNHDA and SQIVND (reference sequence). This CDR3 has 17 residues.

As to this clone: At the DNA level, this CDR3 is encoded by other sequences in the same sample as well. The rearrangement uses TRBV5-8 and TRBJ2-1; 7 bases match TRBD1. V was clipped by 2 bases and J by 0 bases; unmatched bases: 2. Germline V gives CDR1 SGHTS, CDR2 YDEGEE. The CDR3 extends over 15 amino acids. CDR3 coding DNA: TGTGCCAGCAGCTTACAGGGGCGCTCCTACAATGAGCAGTTCTTC. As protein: CASSLQGRSYNEQFF.

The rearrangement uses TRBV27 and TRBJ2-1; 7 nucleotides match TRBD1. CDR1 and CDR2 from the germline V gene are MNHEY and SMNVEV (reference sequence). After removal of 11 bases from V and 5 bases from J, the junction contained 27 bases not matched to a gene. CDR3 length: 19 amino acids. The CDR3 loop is CAPSSTDRVGPLTNNEQFF. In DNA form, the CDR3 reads TGTGCCCCTTCATCTACTGACAGGGTGGGTCCACTAACTAACAATGAGCAGTTCTTC.

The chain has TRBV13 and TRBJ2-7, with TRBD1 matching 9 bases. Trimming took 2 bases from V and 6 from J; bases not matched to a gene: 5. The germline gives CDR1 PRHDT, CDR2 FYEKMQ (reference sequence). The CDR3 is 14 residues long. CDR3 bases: TGTGCCAGCAGCTTAATGGGACAGGGAGGCGAGCAGTACTTC. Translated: CASSLMGQGGEQYF.

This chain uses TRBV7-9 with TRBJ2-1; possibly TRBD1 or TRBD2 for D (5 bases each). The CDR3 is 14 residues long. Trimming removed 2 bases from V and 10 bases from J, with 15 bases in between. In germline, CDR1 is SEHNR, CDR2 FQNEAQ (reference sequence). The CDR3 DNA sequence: TGTGCCAGCAGCTTAATCGGGACCCTCGGCGAGCAGTTCTTC. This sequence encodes CASSLIGTLGEQFF.

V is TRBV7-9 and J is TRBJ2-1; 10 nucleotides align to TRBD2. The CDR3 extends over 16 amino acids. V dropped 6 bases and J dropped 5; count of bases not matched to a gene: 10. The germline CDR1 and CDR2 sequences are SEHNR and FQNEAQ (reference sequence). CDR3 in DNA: TGTGCCAGCAGTTGGAATAGCGGGGGGCTGGACAATGAGCAGTTCTTC. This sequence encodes CASSWNSGGLDNEQFF.

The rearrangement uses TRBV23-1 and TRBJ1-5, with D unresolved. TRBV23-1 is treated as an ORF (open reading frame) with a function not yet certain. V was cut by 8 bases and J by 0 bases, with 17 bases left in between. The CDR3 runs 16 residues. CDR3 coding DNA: TGCGCCAGCGTATATCCTCCAGACTTTAGCAATCAGCCCCAGCATTTT. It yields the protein CASVYPPDFSNQPQHF.

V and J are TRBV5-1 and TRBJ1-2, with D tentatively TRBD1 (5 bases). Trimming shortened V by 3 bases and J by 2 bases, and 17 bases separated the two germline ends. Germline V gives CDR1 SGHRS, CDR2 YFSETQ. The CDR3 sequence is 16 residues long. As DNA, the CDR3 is TGCGCCAGCAGCTGGGGTGGGGCAGGGTTCAACTATGGCTACACCTTC. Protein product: CASSWGGAGFNYGYTF. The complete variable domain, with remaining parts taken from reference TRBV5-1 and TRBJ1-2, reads KAGVTQTPRYLIKTRGQQVTLSCSPISGHRSVSWYQQTPGQGLQFLFEYFSETQRNKGNFPGRFSGRQFSNSRSEMNVSTLELGDSALYLCASSWGGAGFNYGYTFGSGTRLTVV.

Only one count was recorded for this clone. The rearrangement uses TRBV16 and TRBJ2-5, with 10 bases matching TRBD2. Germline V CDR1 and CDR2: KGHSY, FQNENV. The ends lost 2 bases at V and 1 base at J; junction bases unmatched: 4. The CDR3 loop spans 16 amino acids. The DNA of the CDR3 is TGTGCCAGCAGCCAAGAACTAGCGGGGCTCCAAGAGACCCAGTACTTC. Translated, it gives CASSQELAGLQETQYF. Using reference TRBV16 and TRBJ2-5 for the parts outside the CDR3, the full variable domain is GEEVAQTPKHLVRGEGQKAKLYCAPIKGHSYVFWYQQVLKNEFKFLISFQNENVFDETGMPKERFSAKCLPNSPCSLEIQATKLEDSAVYFCASSQELAGLQETQYFGPGTRLLVL.